This TCR beta chain came from a study of blood T cell repertoires in COVID-19. Study summary: From the United States, Italy and Spain came samples of acute and convalescent COVID-19.

The CDR3 is 14 amino acids. CDR1 and CDR2 from the germline V gene are GTSNPN and SVGIG (reference sequence). V was shortened by 0 bases and J by 5 bases, with 14 bases between the two germline ends. Source study methods: Scientists estimated how many nucleated cells there were by amplifying reference gene primers. Only in-frame clones appear in the TCRdb table, and some are missing; sequencing was by immunoSEQ multiplex PCR. That table gives V, J and clone size, and the DNA gave D and trimming. The table lists tens of thousands of clones, 65% to 85% of them singletons. This clone rates as medium-sized.

The chain links TRBV30 to TRBJ2-7; no definite D call. The sequence derives from a man aged 50-60 years with acute or convalescent COVID-19. The specimen sequenced was peripheral blood. CDR3 sequence: CAWSVGWRLNEQYF. In DNA form, the CDR3 reads TGTGCCTGGAGTGTCGGGTGGCGGTTGAACGAGCAGTACTTC.